This TCR beta chain was captured in a study of blood T cell repertoires in COVID-19 (dated by TCRdb to about 2020). For the study in its entirety: The collaborator samples originated in the United States, Italy and Spain and spanned the acute and convalescent phases of COVID-19. The material from the prospective study consisted of cDNA or gDNA derived from T cells, B-cell-depleted T cells, or PBMCs. Deeply sampled blood TCRbeta repertoires from subjects exposed to, actively infected with, or recovered from COVID-19 were included in the dataset. The repertoires were made available in a free public database intended to serve as a resource for research on the immune response to SARS-CoV-2. Samples were obtained from the ongoing ImmuneRACE study (first 160 participants) and from 1,254 subjects provided by 6 global collaborators. Sample metadata almost always included a de-identified subject ID, COVID-19 status, age in years and sex. Where available, HLA class I and class II types were taken from metadata supplied by the sample provider and were not determined by assay-based typing. On the study overall, not on this receptor specifically: The quantity of clinical and demographic metadata differed by source and by participant and was supplied without curation.

For this clone: Its antigen is not yet known. No base quality values were provided; no much bigger clone lies one nucleotide off.

The germline V gene yields KGHSH for CDR1 and LQKENI for CDR2. V drops 2 bases and J drops 5 bases, leaving 10 bases in between. The cysteine opens and the phenylalanine closes a CDR3 of 14 amino acids. Only the CDR3 portion is preserved as DNA: 42 bases, with reading frame beginning at the first base. The collaborating institutions used their own protocols to collect whole blood in K2EDTA tubes. For TCRbeta analysis, collaborators shipped samples in one of three forms: frozen whole blood, isolated PBMCs, or DNA extracted from either of those sample types. The immunoSEQ Assay, a bias-controlled multiplex PCR, was used to amplify TCRbeta CDR3 regions from genomic DNA. As for how the authors treated the data: The number of nucleated cells in each sample was estimated by amplification of reference gene primers within the assay. To quantify the absolute abundance of each unique TCRbeta CDR3 rearrangement, sequence reads were collapsed and filtered. Productive Simpson clonality was computed per sample as the square root of Simpson's diversity index over productive rearrangements. The clones in this table, taken by TCRdb from immuneACCESS, are in-frame only. Not every clone is retained; where verified, under half of the shortfall comes from an unresolved V gene, and the cause of the rest is unknown. That table supplies the V and J calls and clone size; D and trimming were determined from the DNA. The sample contains about 140,000 clones, about 79% of them found a single time. Under 6% of the sample belongs to the ten largest clones.

This clonotype was obtained from a woman aged 80 or over with active or convalescent COVID-19. What was sequenced was peripheral blood. The chain was built from TRBV18 and TRBJ1-5; possibly the D gene is TRBD1, per 5 matching bases. The CDR3 reads as follows: CASSPTDTYQPQHF. The DNA sequence is TGTGCCAGCTCACCAACGGACACCTATCAGCCCCAGCATTTT.